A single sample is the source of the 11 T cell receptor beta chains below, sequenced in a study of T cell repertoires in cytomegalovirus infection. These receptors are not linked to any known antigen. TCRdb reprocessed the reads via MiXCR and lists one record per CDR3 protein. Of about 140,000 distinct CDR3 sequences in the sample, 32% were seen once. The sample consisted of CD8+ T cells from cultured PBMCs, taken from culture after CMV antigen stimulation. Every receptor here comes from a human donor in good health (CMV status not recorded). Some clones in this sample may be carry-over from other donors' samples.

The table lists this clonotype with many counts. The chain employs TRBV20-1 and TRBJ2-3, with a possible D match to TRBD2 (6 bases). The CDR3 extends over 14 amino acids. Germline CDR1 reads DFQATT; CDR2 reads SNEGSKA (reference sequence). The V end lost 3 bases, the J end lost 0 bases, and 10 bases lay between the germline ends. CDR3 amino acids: CSASRGTSTDTQYF. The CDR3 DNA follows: TGCAGTGCTAGTCGGGGGACTAGCACAGATACGCAGTATTTT.

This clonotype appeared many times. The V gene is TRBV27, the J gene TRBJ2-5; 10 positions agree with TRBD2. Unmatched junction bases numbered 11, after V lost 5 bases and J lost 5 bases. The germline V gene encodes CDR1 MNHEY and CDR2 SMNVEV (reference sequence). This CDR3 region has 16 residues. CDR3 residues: CASSPDTSGAQETQYF. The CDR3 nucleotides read TGTGCCAGCAGTCCCGATACTAGCGGGGCCCAGGAGACCCAGTACTTC.

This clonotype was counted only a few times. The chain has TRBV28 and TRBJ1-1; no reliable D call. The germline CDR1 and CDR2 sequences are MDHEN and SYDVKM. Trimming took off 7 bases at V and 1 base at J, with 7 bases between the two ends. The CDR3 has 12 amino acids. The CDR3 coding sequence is TGTGCCAGCACGCTCTGGAACACTGAAGCTTTCTTT. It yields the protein CASTLWNTEAFF.

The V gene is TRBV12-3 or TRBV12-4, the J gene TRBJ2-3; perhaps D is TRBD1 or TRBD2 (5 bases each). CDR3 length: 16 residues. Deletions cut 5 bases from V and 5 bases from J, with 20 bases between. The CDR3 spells CASSLSLTGRIDTQYF. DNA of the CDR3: TGTGCCAGCAGTCTCTCTCTCACGGGGCGGATAGATACGCAGTATTTT.

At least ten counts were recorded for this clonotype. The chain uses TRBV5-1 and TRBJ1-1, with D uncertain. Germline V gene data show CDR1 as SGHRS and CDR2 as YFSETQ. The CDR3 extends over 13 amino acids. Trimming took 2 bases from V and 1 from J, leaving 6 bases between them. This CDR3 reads CASSFTRNTEAFF. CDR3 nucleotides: TGCGCCAGCAGCTTTACCCGGAACACTGAAGCTTTCTTT.

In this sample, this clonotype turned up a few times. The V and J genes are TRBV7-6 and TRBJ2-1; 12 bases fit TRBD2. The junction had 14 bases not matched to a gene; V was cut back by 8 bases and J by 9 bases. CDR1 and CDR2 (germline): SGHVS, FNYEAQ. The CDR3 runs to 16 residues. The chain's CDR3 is CASDPSSGGASGEQFF. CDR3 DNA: TGTGCCAGCGACCCCTCTAGCGGGGGGGCATCTGGTGAGCAGTTCTTC. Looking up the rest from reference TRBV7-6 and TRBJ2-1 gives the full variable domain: GAGVSQSPRYKVTKRGQDVALRCDPISGHVSLYWYRQALGQGPEFLTYFNYEAQQDKSGLPNDRFSAERPEGSISTLTIQRTEQRDSAMYRCASDPSSGGASGEQFFGPGTRLTVL.

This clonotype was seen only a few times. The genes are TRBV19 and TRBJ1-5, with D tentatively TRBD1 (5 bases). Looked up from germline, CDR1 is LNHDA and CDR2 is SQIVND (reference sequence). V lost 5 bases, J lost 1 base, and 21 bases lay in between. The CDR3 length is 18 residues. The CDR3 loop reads CASSDTGYEIRSNQPQHF. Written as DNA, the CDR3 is TGTGCCAGTAGTGATACAGGTTATGAGATTAGGAGCAATCAGCCCCAGCATTTT.

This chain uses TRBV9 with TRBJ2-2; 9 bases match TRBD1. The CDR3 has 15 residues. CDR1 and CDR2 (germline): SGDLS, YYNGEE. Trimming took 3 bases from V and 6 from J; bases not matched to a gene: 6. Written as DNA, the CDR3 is TGTGCCAGCAGCGCCCAACAGGGGGCCTCCGGGGAGCTGTTTTTT. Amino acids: CASSAQQGASGELFF.

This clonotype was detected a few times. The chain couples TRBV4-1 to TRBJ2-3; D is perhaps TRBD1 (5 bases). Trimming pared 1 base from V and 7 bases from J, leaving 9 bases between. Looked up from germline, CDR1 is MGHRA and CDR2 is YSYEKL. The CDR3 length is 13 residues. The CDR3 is CASSQGGPYTQYF. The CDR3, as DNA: TGCGCCAGCAGCCAAGGGGGCCCCTATACGCAGTATTTT.

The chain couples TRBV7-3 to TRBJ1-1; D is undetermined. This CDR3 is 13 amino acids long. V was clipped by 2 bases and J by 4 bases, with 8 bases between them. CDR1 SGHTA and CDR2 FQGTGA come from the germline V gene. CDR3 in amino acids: CASSLSGATEAFF. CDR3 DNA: TGTGCCAGCAGCTTATCCGGAGCCACTGAAGCTTTCTTT.

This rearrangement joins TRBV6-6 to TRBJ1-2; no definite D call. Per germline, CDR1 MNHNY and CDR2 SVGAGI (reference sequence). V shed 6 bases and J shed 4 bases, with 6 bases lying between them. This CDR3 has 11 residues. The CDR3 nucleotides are TGTGCCAGCAGAGGAGGCTATGGCTACACCTTC. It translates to CASRGGYGYTF.